What follows are 31 T cell receptor beta chains derived from one specimen sequenced in a study of OX40 agonist ivuxolimab in advanced cancers. Only in-frame clones appear in the TCRdb table, and some are missing; sequencing was by immunoSEQ multiplex PCR. This sample carries about 58,000 clones, around 78% of them seen once, and the ten largest clones take around 3.3%. The sample in question was CD4+ or CD8+ T cells sorted from blood, obtained in a trial of the OX40 agonist ivuxolimab. The receptors were gathered from an adult with an advanced solid tumor such as melanoma, head and neck, liver or kidney cancer.

The gene calls are TRBV27 and TRBJ2-3; maybe TRBD1 (6 bases). This CDR3 is 14 amino acids long. Germline V CDR1 and CDR2: MNHEY, SMNVEV (reference sequence). Trimming pared 8 bases from V and 7 bases from J, leaving 19 bases between. This chain's CDR3 is CASALTGLVYTQYF. For the CDR3, the DNA is TGTGCCAGCGCCTTAACAGGGCTCGTTTATACGCAGTATTTT.

The chain combines TRBV20-1 with TRBJ1-2, with D hard to call. Germline loops: CDR1 DFQATT, CDR2 SNEGSKA (reference sequence). The V gene lost 3 bases and the J gene lost 8 bases, with 1 base spanning the gap. The CDR3 consists of 8 residues. In DNA form, the CDR3 reads TGCAGTGCTAGGGGCTACACCTTC. It codes for CSARGYTF.

V usage is TRBV7-3 and J usage is TRBJ2-2; D might be TRBD1 or TRBD2, each matching 5 bases. Trimming took off 6 bases at V and 4 bases at J, with 12 bases between the two ends. From germline, CDR1 is SGHTA and CDR2 FQGTGA. This CDR3 has 14 amino acids. The CDR3 reads CASRAAGSTGELFF. The CDR3 nucleotides are TGTGCCAGCAGGGCGGCAGGGAGCACCGGGGAGCTGTTTTTT.

The rearrangement joins TRBV11-3 to TRBJ2-5, with D tentatively TRBD2 (6 bases). The CDR3 has 14 residues. Per the germline V gene, CDR1 is SGHNT and CDR2 is YENEEA. Between the trimmed V and J ends, which lost 5 bases and 2 bases, there was a span of 12 bases. CDR3 bases: TGTGCCAGCAGCCGGGACTCCTCTCAAGAGACCCAGTACTTC. The encoded protein is CASSRDSSQETQYF.

The gene calls are TRBV4-3 and TRBJ1-2, with D possibly matching TRBD1 (6 bases). Trimming cost V 0 bases and J 8 bases, with 10 bases left between them. This CDR3 spans 13 amino acids. The germline V gene encodes CDR1 LGHNA and CDR2 YSLEER. The CDR3 DNA reads as TGCGCCAGCAGCCAAGAGCAGGGACAAGGCTACACCTTC. Protein: CASSQEQGQGYTF.

The rearrangement joins TRBV5-7 to TRBJ2-5; the match to TRBD2 covers 8 bases. TRBV5-7 is labeled an ORF, and its function is uncertain. The CDR3 runs to 16 residues. The junction had 10 bases not matched to a gene; V was cut back by 1 base and J by 5 bases. CDR3 in amino acids: CASSLIGGGHRETQYF. The CDR3 DNA reads TGTGCCAGCAGCTTGATCGGGGGGGGACACAGGGAGACCCAGTACTTC.

The CDR3 nucleotides are TGTGCCAGCAGTTACTCGATCAATAGCAATCAGCCCCAGCATTTT. Translated, it gives CASSYSINSNQPQHF. The chain recombines TRBV6-5 with TRBJ1-5; unclear D gene. The CDR3 is made up of 15 amino acids. Between the trimmed V and J ends, which lost 0 bases and 0 bases, there was a span of 6 bases. Germline values: CDR1 MNHEY, CDR2 SVGAGI.

The rearrangement links TRBV11-2 to TRBJ1-2; TRBD1 aligns across 7 bases. V was clipped by 6 bases and J by 4 bases; unmatched bases: 14. Looked up from germline, CDR1 is SGHAT and CDR2 is FQNNGV. The CDR3 totals 16 residues. CDR3 amino acids: CASRLTGTASIYGYTF. The DNA for the CDR3 is TGTGCCAGCAGGCTAACCGGGACAGCTTCTATCTATGGCTACACCTTC.

The chain carries TRBV5-5 and TRBJ2-7; D might be TRBD1 or TRBD2, each matching 5 bases. The CDR3 has 18 amino acids. Trimming left V 0 bases short and J 0 bases short, with 19 bases between. Germline CDR1 reads SGHKS; CDR2 reads YYEKEE (reference sequence). CDR3 residues: CASSLAGTSRRTSYEQYF. The CDR3 DNA is TGTGCCAGCAGCTTGGCCGGGACGTCCCGAAGAACCTCCTACGAGCAGTACTTC.

The J gene is TRBJ2-5, the V gene TRBV6-5; unclear D gene. The germline CDR1 and CDR2 sequences are MNHEY and SVGAGI. This CDR3 comprises 14 residues. V lost 0 bases, J lost 11 bases, and 16 bases lay in between. The CDR3 loop reads CASSYSGGALVQYF. The CDR3 region has the DNA TGTGCCAGCAGTTACTCGGGTGGTGCGCTTGTTCAGTACTTC.

This clone was recorded only once. The gene calls are TRBV9 and TRBJ2-1, with 8 positions matching TRBD2. This CDR3 has 16 residues. Trimming removed 7 bases from V and 2 bases from J; junction bases left unmatched: 11. CDR1 is SGDLS and CDR2 is YYNGEE in the germline V gene. The CDR3: CASSSLGGGTYNEQFF. The CDR3 DNA reads as TGTGCCAGCTCCTCCCTCGGGGGGGGGACCTACAATGAGCAGTTCTTC.

V and J are TRBV2 and TRBJ2-2; TRBD1 is a possible D gene (6 bases). CDR3 length: 13 residues. Trimming stripped 6 bases from V and 6 bases from J, with 11 bases between. Looked up from germline, CDR1 is SNHLY and CDR2 is FYNNEI. The CDR3 region is CASRRGNAGELFF. CDR3 nucleotide sequence: TGTGCCAGCAGGAGGGGGAATGCCGGGGAGCTGTTTTTT.

This chain links TRBV7-2 with TRBJ2-1; D gene uncertain. The CDR3 is made up of 13 amino acids. Trimming pared 6 bases from V and 6 bases from J, leaving 12 bases between. Germline lookup yields CDR1 SGHTA and CDR2 FQGNSA. The CDR3 sequence is CASSPYQTNEQFF. DNA of the CDR3: TGTGCCAGCAGTCCCTATCAAACCAATGAGCAGTTCTTC.

The chain couples TRBV2 to TRBJ2-7; 7 positions agree with TRBD2. J was trimmed by 2 bases and V by 7 bases; bases with no gene match: 2. Looked up from germline, CDR1 is SNHLY and CDR2 is FYNNEI. The CDR3 totals 12 residues. CDR3 sequence (DNA): TGTGCCAGCACTCGGGGGGCCTACGAGCAGTACTTC. Protein: CASTRGAYEQYF.

This chain connects TRBV5-1 to TRBJ2-5; no clear D. The CDR3 spans 15 residues. V was clipped by 2 bases and J by 3 bases, with 14 bases between them. CDR1 and CDR2 (germline): SGHRS, YFSETQ. The CDR3 loop reads CASSFATGQEETQYF. The CDR3 nucleotides are TGCGCCAGCAGCTTCGCGACGGGCCAGGAAGAGACCCAGTACTTC.

Here the CDR3 reads CASSLVGGGSSYNEQFF. CDR3 nucleotides: TGTGCCAGCAGCTTAGTGGGCGGGGGGAGCTCCTACAATGAGCAGTTCTTC. The chain links TRBV7-2 to TRBJ2-1; 8 nucleotides agree with TRBD2. CDR1 and CDR2 from the germline V gene are SGHTA and FQGNSA. J gave up 0 bases and V 1 base, and 5 bases lay outside the gene matches. CDR3 length: 17 residues.

This clone appeared a single time. The CDR3 nucleotides read TGCGCCAGCAGCCCCCTTCCCGCCAGGGGGCTCAATCAGCCCCAGCATTTT. Protein product: CASSPLPARGLNQPQHF. The chain has TRBV4-1 and TRBJ1-5, with 8 bases that match TRBD1. CDR3 length: 17 residues. Germline CDR1 reads MGHRA; CDR2 reads YSYEKL. The V gene end was trimmed by 4 bases and the J gene end by 3 bases; junction bases not matched to a gene: 11.

The chain carries TRBV7-8 and TRBJ1-1, with D perhaps matching TRBD1 (5 bases). CDR1 and CDR2 (germline): SGHVS, FQNEAQ. The V end lost 5 bases, the J end lost 1 base, and 14 bases lay between the germline ends. This CDR3 comprises 15 residues. The CDR3 DNA is TGTGCCAGCAGCCTACGACAGCTTGAGAACACTGAAGCTTTCTTT. This codes for CASSLRQLENTEAFF.

The J gene is TRBJ1-2, the V gene TRBV6-1, with 7 bases that match TRBD1. The CDR3 totals 14 residues. CDR1 and CDR2 from the germline V gene are MNHNS and SASEGT. Trimming at V came to 6 bases and at J to 0 bases, leaving 4 bases not matched to a gene. DNA for the CDR3: TGTGCCAGCAGAGTCGGGACAGCTAACTATGGCTACACCTTC. Its translation: CASRVGTANYGYTF.

This chain connects TRBV7-9 to TRBJ2-7, with D perhaps TRBD2 (5 bases). Germline CDR1 SEHNR, CDR2 FQNEAQ (reference sequence). The CDR3 contains 15 residues. V was shortened by 5 bases and J by 0 bases, with 14 bases between the two germline ends. CDR3 sequence reads: CASSLLGLSSYEQYF. The CDR3 DNA is TGTGCCAGCAGCCTACTAGGACTTAGCTCCTACGAGCAGTACTTC. The full variable domain, in which reference TRBV7-9 and TRBJ2-7 provide the parts outside the CDR3, is DTGVSQNPRHKITKRGQNVTFRCDPISEHNRLYWYRQTLGQGPEFLTYFQNEAQLEKSRLLSDRFSAERPKGSFSTLEIQRTEQGDSAMYLCASSLLGLSSYEQYFGPGTRLTVT.

The V and J genes are TRBV18 and TRBJ2-1; 10 bases are a match to TRBD2. CDR3 size: 15 residues. Germline V gene data show CDR1 as KGHSH and CDR2 as LQKENI. Trimming took 0 bases from V and 8 from J; bases not matched to a gene: 4. CDR3 in amino acids: CASSPPLAGVHEQFF. The CDR3 nucleotides are TGTGCCAGCTCACCACCCCTAGCGGGGGTTCATGAGCAGTTCTTC. Complete variable domain (other parts from reference TRBV18 and TRBJ2-1): NAGVMQNPRHLVRRRGQEARLRCSPMKGHSHVYWYRQLPEEGLKFMVYLQKENIIDESGMPKERFSAEFPKEGPSILRIQQVVRGDSAAYFCASSPPLAGVHEQFFGPGTRLTVL.

The chain recombines TRBV19 with TRBJ1-1, with D hard to call. CDR3 size: 14 residues. Germline V lookup: CDR1 LNHDA, CDR2 SQIVND (reference sequence). Trimming took off 4 bases at V and 0 bases at J, with 9 bases between the two ends. This CDR3 reads CASSRGSLNTEAFF. CDR3 nucleotide sequence: TGTGCCAGTAGTAGAGGGTCCTTGAACACTGAAGCTTTCTTT.

CDR3 sequence (DNA): TGTGCCATCAGTCCCACAGCGGACCTTAGCACAGATACGCAGTATTTT. The encoded protein is CAISPTADLSTDTQYF. The chain employs TRBV10-3 and TRBJ2-3; D is possibly TRBD2 (5 bases). The CDR3 is 16 amino acids. The V end lost 5 bases, the J end lost 0 bases, and 15 bases lay between the germline ends. Germline loops: CDR1 ENHRY, CDR2 SYGVKD.

This chain links TRBV11-2 with TRBJ2-1, with D hard to call. The CDR3 sequence is 13 residues long. Trimming shortened V by 3 bases and J by 2 bases, and 5 bases separated the two germline ends. Germline values: CDR1 SGHAT, CDR2 FQNNGV. The DNA of the CDR3 is TGTGCCAGCAGCTTTCAGCCCTACAATGAGCAGTTCTTC. Its translation: CASSFQPYNEQFF.

The rearrangement joins TRBV7-8 to TRBJ1-4; a weak D match, TRBD1 (6 bases). Germline values: CDR1 SGHVS, CDR2 FQNEAQ. The CDR3 length is 15 residues. Trimming removed 1 base from V and 8 bases from J, with 14 bases in between. The CDR3 bases are TGTGCCAGCAGCTTAGGTGCCCAGGGGAGGGAAAAACTGTTTTTT. Translated, it gives CASSLGAQGREKLFF.

This clone was detected once. The chain recombines TRBV13 with TRBJ2-3; 11 bases align to TRBD2. Germline V gene sequence: CDR1 PRHDT, CDR2 FYEKMQ (reference sequence). This CDR3 region has 19 residues. Trimming at V came to 1 base and at J to 6 bases, leaving 15 bases not matched to a gene. CDR3 in DNA: TGTGCCAGCAGCTTAGAGCGCATGGCCCTAGCGGGGGGCCCGGATACGCAGTATTTT. It codes for CASSLERMALAGGPDTQYF.

The V gene is TRBV19, the J gene TRBJ1-2, with 7 positions matching TRBD1. J gave up 4 bases and V 5 bases, and 1 base lay outside the gene matches. This CDR3 comprises 12 residues. The germline V gene has CDR1 LNHDA and CDR2 SQIVND (reference sequence). This chain's CDR3 is CASSRQGYGYTF. The CDR3 DNA follows: TGTGCCAGTAGTCGACAGGGCTATGGCTACACCTTC.

The CDR3 DNA reads TGTGCCAGCAGCTTGAGAGGGGACCCCTTAAGCTCCTACAATGAGCAGTTCTTC. The encoded protein is CASSLRGDPLSSYNEQFF. The rearrangement uses TRBV7-8 and TRBJ2-1; possibly TRBD1 or TRBD2 for D (5 bases each). The ends were cut back, 3 bases at V and 0 bases at J, with 18 bases in the middle. Germline V gene sequence: CDR1 SGHVS, CDR2 FQNEAQ. This CDR3 is built from 18 residues. Filled out from reference TRBV7-8 and TRBJ2-1, the complete variable domain reads GAGVSQSPRYKVAKRGQDVALRCDPISGHVSLFWYQQALGQGPEFLTYFQNEAQLDKSGLPSDRFFAERPEGSVSTLKIQRTQQEDSAVYLCASSLRGDPLSSYNEQFFGPGTRLTVL.

This clone was picked up one time. V is TRBV5-1 and J is TRBJ1-3; D is undetermined. Germline lookup yields CDR1 SGHRS and CDR2 YFSETQ. This CDR3 has 14 amino acids. Trimming took 5 bases from V and 0 from J, leaving 9 bases between them. For the CDR3, the DNA is TGCGCCAGCAGGGTGGGGTCCTCTGGAAACACCATATATTTT. Translating gives CASRVGSSGNTIYF.

This chain joins TRBV6-5 and TRBJ2-7; 8 bases are a match to TRBD1. The J segment lost 7 bases and the V segment lost 10 bases, leaving 9 bases of the junction unmatched. Germline assignment: CDR1 MNHEY and CDR2 SVGAGI. CDR3 length: 12 amino acids. Here the CDR3 DNA reads TGTGCCAACGCCAGGGGGCCAAGGGAGCAGTACTTC. It is translated as CANARGPREQYF.

This clone has a single count. The chain employs TRBV28 and TRBJ1-1; TRBD1 matches 8 bases. V was clipped by 6 bases and J by 1 base; unmatched bases: 7. CDR1 and CDR2 from the germline V gene are MDHEN and SYDVKM. The CDR3 totals 15 residues. This CDR3 reads CASRPPQGANTEAFF. CDR3 DNA sequence: TGTGCCAGCAGACCTCCTCAGGGGGCGAACACTGAAGCTTTCTTT.